Listed here are 9 T cell receptor beta chains from one sample, sequenced in a study of T-cell memory formation after mild COVID-19. TCRdb processed the 5' RACE reads anew with MiXCR; each CDR3 protein has one entry. The table records over 150,000 distinct CDR3 sequences, about 20% of them present only once. Sequences were obtained from PBMCs or a T cell subset sorted from them (not recorded which). The source of these receptors is an adult woman who had mild COVID-19 (a few samples of this study predate the infection). Cell type and time point are not known.

The genes are TRBV2 and TRBJ2-5, with 10 bases aligning to TRBD1. The CDR3 has 17 residues. Germline V gives CDR1 SNHLY, CDR2 FYNNEI. With V trimmed by 0 bases and J by 4 bases, 8 bases remained unmatched. CDR3 in amino acids: CASSEALGTGVGETQYF. Written as DNA, the CDR3 is TGTGCCAGCAGTGAAGCGCTAGGGACAGGGGTCGGAGAGACCCAGTACTTC. The whole variable domain, filled in from reference TRBV2 and TRBJ2-5, reads EPEVTQTPSHQVTQMGQEVILRCVPISNHLYFYWYRQILGQKVEFLVSFYNNEISEKSEIFDDQFSVERPDGSNFTLKIRSTKLEDSAMYFCASSEALGTGVGETQYFGPGTRLLVL.

This clonotype has only a few counts. CDR3 loop: CASSLVGGLTGELFF. In DNA form, the CDR3 reads TGTGCCAGCAGTTTAGTGGGGGGCCTCACCGGGGAGCTGTTTTTT. This sequence joins TRBV12-3 or TRBV12-4 and TRBJ2-2; tentatively, D is TRBD1 or TRBD2 (6 bases each). The V gene lost 1 base and the J gene lost 4 bases, with 10 bases spanning the gap. The CDR3 runs to 15 residues.

The chain employs TRBV4-3 and TRBJ2-1; D is uncertain. The CDR3 sequence is 16 residues long. CDR1 is LGHNA and CDR2 is YSLEER in the germline V gene. Trimming left V 0 bases short and J 2 bases short, with 11 bases between. The CDR3 sequence is CASSQDPRVAYNEQFF. CDR3 in DNA: TGCGCCAGCAGCCAAGATCCACGGGTCGCCTACAATGAGCAGTTCTTC.

The chain is built from TRBV30 and TRBJ1-2; D is uncertain. CDR1 and CDR2 (germline): GTSNPN, SVGIG (reference sequence). V was cut by 5 bases and J by 5 bases, with 21 bases left in between. This CDR3 region has 15 residues. This CDR3 is CAWGVMSGSVYGYTF. The CDR3 DNA reads as TGTGCCTGGGGCGTGATGTCGGGATCGGTTTATGGCTACACCTTC.

The rearrangement links TRBV13 to TRBJ2-7, with unresolved D. The CDR3 is 14 residues long. The V end lost 5 bases, the J end lost 3 bases, and 14 bases lay between the germline ends. Germline V gene data show CDR1 as PRHDT and CDR2 as FYEKMQ (reference sequence). CDR3 loop: CASSLWVHYYEQYF. The CDR3 DNA sequence: TGTGCCAGCAGCCTCTGGGTACACTACTACGAGCAGTACTTC.

The J gene is TRBJ1-2, the V gene TRBV7-3; 7 bases are shared with TRBD1. Germline V CDR1 and CDR2: SGHTA, FQGTGA. This CDR3 has 15 residues. V was pared by 5 bases and J by 5 bases, with 11 bases of the junction left unmatched. CDR3 nucleotides: TGTGCCAGCAGCGACCGCCAAGGGACAGTTTATGGCTACACCTTC. Protein sequence: CASSDRQGTVYGYTF.

This clonotype was counted a few times. The chain is built from TRBV7-9 and TRBJ2-5; TRBD2 matches at 10 bases. The V segment lost 3 bases and the J segment 2 bases; nucleotides outside the gene matches: 3. The CDR3 has 15 amino acids. CDR1 is SEHNR, CDR2 FQNEAQ, per germline (reference sequence). CDR3: CASSFKRGGQETQYF. The DNA for the CDR3 is TGTGCCAGCAGCTTTAAGCGGGGGGGTCAAGAGACCCAGTACTTC. The variable domain in full, with the rest retrieved from reference TRBV7-9 and TRBJ2-5, is DTGVSQNPRHKITKRGQNVTFRCDPISEHNRLYWYRQTLGQGPEFLTYFQNEAQLEKSRLLSDRFSAERPKGSFSTLEIQRTEQGDSAMYLCASSFKRGGQETQYFGPGTRLLVL.

The table lists this clonotype with a few counts. This chain joins TRBV24-1 and TRBJ2-7, with 8 bases aligning to TRBD2. The CDR3 sequence is 14 residues long. Germline CDR1 reads KGHDR; CDR2 reads SFDVKD. After removal of 6 bases from V and 2 bases from J, the junction contained 5 bases not matched to a gene. The CDR3 bases are TGTGCCACCAGTCCTAGCGGGTACCCCTACGAGCAGTACTTC. It yields the protein CATSPSGYPYEQYF.

The table lists this clonotype with a few counts. J is TRBJ2-5 and V is TRBV7-9, with 8 positions matching TRBD1. Trimming removed 10 bases from V and 5 bases from J; junction bases left unmatched: 18. The germline V gene has CDR1 SEHNR and CDR2 FQNEAQ (reference sequence). The CDR3 is 16 residues long. CDR3 protein: CATSAPDRVVGETQYF. In nucleotides, the CDR3 is TGTGCCACCTCCGCACCGGACAGGGTCGTTGGGGAGACCCAGTACTTC. Combining the CDR3 with reference TRBV7-9 and TRBJ2-5 gives the whole variable domain DTGVSQNPRHKITKRGQNVTFRCDPISEHNRLYWYRQTLGQGPEFLTYFQNEAQLEKSRLLSDRFSAERPKGSFSTLEIQRTEQGDSAMYLCATSAPDRVVGETQYFGPGTRLLVL.